A single sample is the source of the 31 T cell receptor beta chains below, sequenced in a study of CD8 T cells in ankylosing spondylitis. A single record per CDR3 protein comes from TCRdb applying MiXCR to the 5' RACE reads. The sample includes 35,000 to 40,000 distinct CDR3 sequences, about 17% seen only once; the top ten take around 50%. The sequencing input was blood. These receptors all come from a male donor with ankylosing spondylitis or in good health (not recorded which).

This clonotype was counted between two and nine times. The rearrangement links TRBV7-9 to TRBJ1-3; no clear D gene. V was trimmed by 5 bases and J by 7 bases, leaving 12 bases between them. Germline values: CDR1 SEHNR, CDR2 FQNEAQ (reference sequence). The CDR3 runs 13 residues. As DNA, the CDR3 is TGTGCCAGCAGCCTCAAAGGAGTGAACACCATATATTTT. The encoded protein is CASSLKGVNTIYF. The full variable domain, in which reference TRBV7-9 and TRBJ1-3 provide the parts outside the CDR3, is DTGVSQNPRHKITKRGQNVTFRCDPISEHNRLYWYRQTLGQGPEFLTYFQNEAQLEKSRLLSDRFSAERPKGSFSTLEIQRTEQGDSAMYLCASSLKGVNTIYFGEGSWLTVV.

The rearrangement uses TRBV12-1 and TRBJ1-1. TRBV12-1 is a documented pseudogene. The CDR3 length is 15 residues. This CDR3 reads CASRAVLGFNPEAFF. The CDR3 nucleotides read TGTGCCAGCAGGGCCGTATTGGGGTTTAACCCGGAAGCTTTCTTT.

V is TRBV20-1 and J is TRBJ2-5; TRBD2 matches at 7 bases. In germline, CDR1 is DFQATT, CDR2 SNEGSKA (reference sequence). The CDR3 consists of 12 residues. The V segment lost 4 bases and the J segment 5 bases; nucleotides outside the gene matches: 4. CDR3 sequence (DNA): TGCAGTGCTAATGGGGGGGGTGAGACCCAGTACTTC. This codes for CSANGGGETQYF.

V usage is TRBV5-1 and J usage is TRBJ2-1; 12 nucleotides line up with TRBD2. CDR3 size: 18 residues. Germline trimming cut 1 base from V and 6 bases from J; bases unmatched to any gene: 11. Germline CDR1 and CDR2: SGHRS and YFSETQ. CDR3 bases: TGCGCCAGCAGCTTGTCTACGAGACTAGCGGGAGCTTTCAATGAGCAGTTCTTC. It translates to CASSLSTRLAGAFNEQFF.

The chain employs TRBV4-3 and TRBJ1-4; TRBD1 aligns across 7 bases. This CDR3 is 17 amino acids long. V shed 0 bases and J 8 bases; nucleotides not matched to a gene: 12. CDR1 and CDR2 (germline): LGHNA, YSLEER. The CDR3 nucleotides read TGCGCCAGCAGCCAAGACTCGGGGACAGCTATGGGGGAAAAACTGTTTTTT. Encoded protein: CASSQDSGTAMGEKLFF.

This clonotype was recorded many times. This chain connects TRBV20-1 to TRBJ1-1; 8 nucleotides align to TRBD1. Looked up from germline, CDR1 is DFQATT and CDR2 is SNEGSKA (reference sequence). The CDR3 is 15 residues long. Trimming cost V 5 bases and J 1 base; bases outside gene matches: 9. CDR3 loop: CSAGRTGIANTEAFF. The CDR3, as DNA: TGCAGTGCTGGGCGGACAGGGATCGCGAACACTGAAGCTTTCTTT.

In its sample, this clonotype was seen a few times. The chain combines TRBV14 with TRBJ1-1, with D perhaps matching TRBD1 (5 bases). This CDR3 is 15 amino acids long. Germline assignment: CDR1 SGHDN and CDR2 FVKESK. With 0 bases removed from V and 0 bases from J, the gap between germline ends came to 8 bases. The CDR3 coding sequence is TGTGCCAGCAGCCAAGATGGGGGGATGAACACTGAAGCTTTCTTT. Amino acids: CASSQDGGMNTEAFF.

This clonotype was counted between two and nine times. The chain has TRBV28 and TRBJ2-7; D uncertain. V was shortened by 8 bases and J by 7 bases, with 18 bases between the two germline ends. This CDR3 spans 13 amino acids. CDR1 is MDHEN and CDR2 is SYDVKM in the germline V gene. The CDR3 sequence: CASRSQASREQYF. The DNA of the CDR3 is TGTGCCAGCCGAAGCCAGGCGTCGCGGGAGCAGTACTTC.

CDR3 protein: CASSLLGQGSEQYV. The CDR3 region has the DNA TGTGCCAGCAGCCTCCTCGGGCAGGGGTCCGAGCAGTACGTC. This rearrangement joins TRBV7-6 to TRBJ2-7, with a tentative D call TRBD1 (6 bases). CDR1 and CDR2 from the germline V gene are SGHVS and FNYEAQ. Deletions cut 5 bases from V and 6 bases from J, with 17 bases between. The CDR3 has 14 amino acids.

This clonotype was counted many times. The rearrangement joins TRBV5-1 to TRBJ2-2, with a tentative D call TRBD2 (6 bases). CDR3 size: 15 residues. Deletions cut 4 bases from V and 5 bases from J, with 15 bases between. Germline loops: CDR1 SGHRS, CDR2 YFSETQ. CDR3 nucleotide sequence: TGCGCCAGCAGCACGGACGGGAGAGGGACCGGGGAGCTGTTTTTT. Protein: CASSTDGRGTGELFF.

The rearrangement links TRBV20-1 to TRBJ2-3, with a tentative D call TRBD2 (5 bases). This CDR3 region has 15 residues. Per germline, CDR1 DFQATT and CDR2 SNEGSKA (reference sequence). V lost 6 bases and J 5 bases, leaving 21 bases between the germline ends. Here the CDR3 reads CSASPGGYEEDTQYF. The CDR3 coding sequence is TGCAGTGCCAGCCCGGGCGGGTATGAGGAAGATACGCAGTATTTT.

V and J are TRBV24-1 and TRBJ2-1; no clear D. The CDR3 length is 11 residues. Trimming removed 4 bases from V and 8 bases from J, with 5 bases in between. Germline lookup yields CDR1 KGHDR and CDR2 SFDVKD. The CDR3 sequence is CATSDLYEQFF. The CDR3 nucleotides read TGTGCCACCAGTGACCTATATGAGCAGTTCTTC.

The chain recombines TRBV3-1 with TRBJ2-7; 7 bases are shared with TRBD1. CDR3 length: 11 residues. V gave up 7 bases and J gave up 7 bases; unmatched junction bases: 4. Per the germline V gene, CDR1 is LGHDT and CDR2 is YNNKEL (reference sequence). The chain's CDR3 is CASKGAQEQYF. For the CDR3, the DNA is TGTGCCAGCAAGGGGGCCCAGGAGCAGTACTTC.

In its sample, this clonotype was seen a few times. The V gene is TRBV18, the J gene TRBJ2-2; possibly TRBD1 or TRBD2 for D (5 bases each). Trimming removed 6 bases from V and 5 bases from J, with 19 bases in between. CDR1 is KGHSH and CDR2 is LQKENI in the germline V gene. This CDR3 is 16 amino acids long. For the CDR3, the DNA is TGTGCCAGCTCCCCCGGGTTGGGGGTGAAGACCGGGGAGCTGTTTTTT. Protein: CASSPGLGVKTGELFF.

The V and J genes are TRBV29-1 and TRBJ2-5; 10 bases match TRBD1. The germline V gene encodes CDR1 SQVTM and CDR2 ANQGSEA. This CDR3 contains 15 residues. Germline trimming cut 0 bases from V and 5 bases from J; bases unmatched to any gene: 6. CDR3 nucleotides: TGCAGCGTTGAAGATCGAGACAGGGGGCGGGAGACCCAGTACTTC. This translates into CSVEDRDRGRETQYF.

In its sample, this clonotype was seen many times. The rearrangement joins TRBV7-9 to TRBJ1-1; D ambiguous. The CDR3 is made up of 15 amino acids. Germline assignment: CDR1 SEHNR and CDR2 FQNEAQ (reference sequence). V lost 3 bases, J lost 6 bases, and 17 bases lay in between. In nucleotides, the CDR3 is TGTGCCAGCAGCTTGCGAATCATCCTGGAAGCTGAAGCTTTCTTT. Protein sequence: CASSLRIILEAEAFF.

The chain employs TRBV27 and TRBJ2-2, with D tentatively TRBD2 (5 bases). This CDR3 has 12 residues. Germline CDR1 MNHEY, CDR2 SMNVEV (reference sequence). V lost 3 bases and J lost 7, with 6 bases in between. The CDR3 reads CASSFGDGELFF. For the CDR3, the DNA is TGTGCCAGCAGTTTCGGGGACGGGGAGCTGTTTTTT.

The chain combines TRBV15 with TRBJ2-3, with D perhaps assigned TRBD1 or TRBD2 (5 bases each). CDR1 and CDR2 from the germline V gene are LNHNV and YYDKDF (reference sequence). The CDR3 loop spans 14 amino acids. Trimming pared 7 bases from V and 6 bases from J, leaving 17 bases between. CDR3 in amino acids: CATTRGWQSDTQYF. CDR3 DNA: TGTGCCACCACCCGGGGCTGGCAAAGCGATACGCAGTATTTT. Full variable domain (missing parts from reference TRBV15 and TRBJ2-3): DAMVIQNPRYQVTQFGKPVTLSCSQTLNHNVMYWYQQKSSQAPKLLFHYYDKDFNNEADTPDNFQSRRPNTSFCFLDIRSPGLGDTAMYLCATTRGWQSDTQYFGPGTRLTVL.

This chain links TRBV28 with TRBJ2-1, with D hard to call. V was shortened by 4 bases and J by 0 bases, with 13 bases between the two germline ends. Germline V gene sequence: CDR1 MDHEN, CDR2 SYDVKM. The CDR3 loop spans 16 amino acids. CDR3 region: CASSSNRVSSYNEQFF. The CDR3 DNA sequence: TGTGCCAGCAGTTCGAACAGAGTAAGCTCCTACAATGAGCAGTTCTTC.

This clonotype showed up just a few times. This chain uses TRBV20-1 with TRBJ1-5; D ambiguous. The CDR3 length is 14 residues. The germline CDR1 and CDR2 sequences are DFQATT and SNEGSKA (reference sequence). The germline V and J ends were trimmed by 2 bases and 1 base, with 9 bases remaining between them. For the CDR3, the DNA is TGCAGTGCTAGACCGGACGGAAGCAATCAGCCCCAGCATTTT. Its translation: CSARPDGSNQPQHF.

The chain combines TRBV12-3 or TRBV12-4 with TRBJ1-1; D remains ambiguous. The V end lost 3 bases, the J end lost 8 bases, and 7 bases lay between the germline ends. The CDR3 loop spans 11 amino acids. CDR3 in amino acids: CASSLLEEAFF. The DNA of the CDR3 is TGTGCCAGCAGTTTGCTGGAAGAAGCTTTCTTT.

The chain joins TRBV20-1 to TRBJ2-5; D gene uncertain. There are 12 residues in the CDR3. Germline lookup yields CDR1 DFQATT and CDR2 SNEGSKA (reference sequence). Trimming pared 3 bases from V and 1 base from J, leaving 6 bases between. CDR3 in amino acids: CSASPFQETQYF. The CDR3 coding sequence is TGCAGTGCTAGTCCCTTCCAAGAGACCCAGTACTTC.

This clonotype was counted between two and nine times. This chain joins TRBV11-2 and TRBJ2-2; tentative D call: TRBD1 (6 bases). This CDR3 spans 15 amino acids. V was shortened by 1 base and J by 6 bases, with 12 bases between the two germline ends. Germline CDR1 reads SGHAT; CDR2 reads FQNNGV. The CDR3 DNA sequence: TGTGCCAGCAGCTTAGTGGTGGCAGGGGCCGGGGAGCTGTTTTTT. Amino acids: CASSLVVAGAGELFF.

The chain combines TRBV6-6 with TRBJ2-1, with TRBD1 matching 8 bases. V lost 4 bases, J lost 6 bases, and 11 bases stayed unmatched. This CDR3 is 16 amino acids long. Germline values: CDR1 MNHNY, CDR2 SVGAGI (reference sequence). CDR3 DNA sequence: TGTGCCAGCAGTTTAAGTGAAAGGACAGGGCCCAATGAGCAGTTCTTC. It translates to CASSLSERTGPNEQFF.

This clonotype was detected many times. The V and J genes are TRBV5-1 and TRBJ1-1; maybe TRBD1 (5 bases). V gave up 2 bases and J gave up 1 base, with 15 bases separating them. CDR3 length: 16 residues. In germline, CDR1 is SGHRS, CDR2 YFSETQ. This chain's CDR3 is CASSFTVRGQNTEAFF. The CDR3, as DNA: TGCGCCAGCAGCTTTACGGTTCGGGGCCAGAACACTGAAGCTTTCTTT.

The chain has TRBV11-1 and TRBJ2-7; D possibly uses TRBD1 or TRBD2 (5 bases each). The length of the CDR3 is 13 residues. Germline V gene data show CDR1 as SGHAT and CDR2 as FQDESV (reference sequence). V was trimmed by 4 bases and J by 3 bases, leaving 10 bases between them. CDR3 sequence (DNA): TGTGCCAGCAGCTCCGGTGGGGGCTACGAGCAGTACGTC. Its protein is CASSSGGGYEQYV.

This clonotype showed up just a few times. The V gene is TRBV20-1, the J gene TRBJ1-1, with no clear D. V gave up 3 bases and J gave up 9 bases, with 11 bases separating them. Germline values: CDR1 DFQATT, CDR2 SNEGSKA (reference sequence). The CDR3 sequence is 11 residues long. CDR3 loop: CSASPVNQAFF. DNA of the CDR3: TGCAGTGCTAGTCCGGTAAACCAAGCTTTCTTT.

CDR3 sequence (DNA): TGTGCCAGCAGCCGTGATACTAGTTCCGAGCAGTACTTC. Protein sequence: CASSRDTSSEQYF. V usage is TRBV9 and J usage is TRBJ2-7, with D perhaps matching TRBD2 (5 bases). The CDR3 sequence is 13 residues long. The V gene's germline CDR1 is SGDLS and CDR2 YYNGEE. V lost 4 bases to trimming and J lost 6 bases, with 14 bases between them.

The V gene is TRBV5-5, the J gene TRBJ2-2; tentatively, D is TRBD1 or TRBD2 (5 bases each). V was pared by 1 base and J by 6 bases, with 7 bases between. CDR1 and CDR2 from the germline V gene are SGHKS and YYEKEE (reference sequence). This CDR3 has 13 residues. The CDR3 coding sequence is TGTGCCAGCAGCTTGATGGGGGCCGGGGAGCTGTTTTTT. Encoded protein: CASSLMGAGELFF. Full variable domain (rest looked up from reference TRBV5-5 and TRBJ2-2): DAGVTQSPTHLIKTRGQQVTLRCSPISGHKSVSWYQQVLGQGPQFIFQYYEKEERGRGNFPDRFSARQFPNYSSELNVNALLLGDSALYLCASSLMGAGELFFGEGSRLTVL.

This clonotype was counted only a few times. This sequence joins TRBV6-8 and TRBJ2-3, with 10 positions matching TRBD2. Trimming took 8 bases from V and 2 from J; bases not matched to a gene: 4. This CDR3 spans 14 amino acids. CDR1 is MNHGY and CDR2 is SAAAGT in the germline V gene. CDR3 sequence reads: CASESGRDTDTQYF. CDR3 coding DNA: TGTGCCAGCGAAAGCGGGAGGGACACAGATACGCAGTATTTT.

The sample holds a few counts of this clonotype. J is TRBJ2-1 and V is TRBV7-2; 9 bases align to TRBD1. The CDR3 has 14 amino acids. V lost 8 bases to trimming and J lost 4 bases; unmatched junction nucleotides: 6. Germline V gives CDR1 SGHTA, CDR2 FQGNSA. As DNA, the CDR3 is TGTGCCAGCTTGAGGGACAGGGATTACAATGAGCAGTTCTTC. This encodes CASLRDRDYNEQFF.